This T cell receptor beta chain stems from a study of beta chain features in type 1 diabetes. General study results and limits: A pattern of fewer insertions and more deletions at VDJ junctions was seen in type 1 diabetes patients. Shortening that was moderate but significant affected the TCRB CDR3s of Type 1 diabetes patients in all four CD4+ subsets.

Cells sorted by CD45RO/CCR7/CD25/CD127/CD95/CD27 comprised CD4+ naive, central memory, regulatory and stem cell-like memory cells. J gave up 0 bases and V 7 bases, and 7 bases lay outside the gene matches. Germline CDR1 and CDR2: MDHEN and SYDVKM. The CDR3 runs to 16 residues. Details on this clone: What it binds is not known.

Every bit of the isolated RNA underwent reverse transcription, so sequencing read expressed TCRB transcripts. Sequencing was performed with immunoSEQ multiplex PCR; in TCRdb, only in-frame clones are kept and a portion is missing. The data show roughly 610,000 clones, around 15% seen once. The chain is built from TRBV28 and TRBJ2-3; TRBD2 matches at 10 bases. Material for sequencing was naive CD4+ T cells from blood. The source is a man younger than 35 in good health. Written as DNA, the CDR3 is TGTGCCAGCAACCTAGCGGGAGTGACAAGCACAGATACGCAGTATTTT. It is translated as CASNLAGVTSTDTQYF.